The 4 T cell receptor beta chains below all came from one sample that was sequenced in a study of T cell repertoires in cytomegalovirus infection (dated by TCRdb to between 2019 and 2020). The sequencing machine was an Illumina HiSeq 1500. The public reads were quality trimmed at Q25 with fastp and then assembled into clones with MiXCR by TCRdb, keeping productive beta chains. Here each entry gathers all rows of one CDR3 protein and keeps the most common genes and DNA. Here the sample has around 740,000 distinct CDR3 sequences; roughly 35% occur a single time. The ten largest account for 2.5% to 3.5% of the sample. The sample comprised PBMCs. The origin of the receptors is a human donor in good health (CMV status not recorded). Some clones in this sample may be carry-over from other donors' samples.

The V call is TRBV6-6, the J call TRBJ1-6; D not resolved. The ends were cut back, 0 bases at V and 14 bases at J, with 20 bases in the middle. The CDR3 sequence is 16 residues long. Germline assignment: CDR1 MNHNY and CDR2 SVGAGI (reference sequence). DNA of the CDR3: TGTGCCAGCAGTTACTCTCCCGGCAGTCGGGGTTCGGCCCTCCACTTT. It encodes CASSYSPGSRGSALHF.

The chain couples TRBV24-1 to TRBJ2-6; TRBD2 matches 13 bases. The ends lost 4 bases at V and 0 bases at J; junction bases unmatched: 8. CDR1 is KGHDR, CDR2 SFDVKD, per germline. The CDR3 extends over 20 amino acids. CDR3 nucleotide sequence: TGTGCCACCAGTGAGCGACTAGCGGGAGGTAAAAGCTCTGGGGCCAACGTCCTGACTTTC. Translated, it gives CATSERLAGGKSSGANVLTF.

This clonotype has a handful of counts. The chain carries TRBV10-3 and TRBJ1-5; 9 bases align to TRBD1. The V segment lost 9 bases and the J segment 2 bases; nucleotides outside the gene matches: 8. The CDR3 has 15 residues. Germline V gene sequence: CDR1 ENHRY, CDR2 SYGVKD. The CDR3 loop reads CAIGTGGPGNQPQHF. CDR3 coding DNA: TGTGCCATAGGAACAGGGGGCCCTGGCAATCAGCCCCAGCATTTT.

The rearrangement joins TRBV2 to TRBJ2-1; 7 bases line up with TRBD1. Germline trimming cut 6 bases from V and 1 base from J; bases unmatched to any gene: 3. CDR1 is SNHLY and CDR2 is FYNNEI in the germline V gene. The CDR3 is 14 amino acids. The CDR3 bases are TGTGCCAGCAGACAGGGGTTGTCCTACAATGAGCAGTTCTTC. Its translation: CASRQGLSYNEQFF.